A selection of T cell receptor beta chains follows, all from one sample in a study of a mutant IDH1 vaccine in newly diagnosed glioma. The antigens for these receptors are not known. Profiled with immunoSEQ multiplex PCR; TCRdb holds only in-frame clones, not every one. Here the sample spans about 36,000 clones, roughly 76% being singletons. This sample comprised PBMCs, obtained from a glioma patient whose treatment included an IDH1 peptide vaccine. These receptors came from a man aged 50-59 years with glioma. CDR3s include the opening cysteine and the closing phenylalanine or tryptophan. The order of the fields is D gene, V gene, J gene, clone size, CDR3 protein, CDR3 DNA. A D gene is named only where the DNA matches it firmly. Some rows have no size entry. The others give once, few or many, or a class for an expanded clone.

>NA|TRBV7-2|TRBJ1-5|NA
CASSPNTNQPQHF
TGTGCCAGCAGCCCTAATACTAATCAGCCCCAGCATTTT
>NA|TRBV2|TRBJ2-3|NA
CASREGEGLSSTDTQYF
TGTGCCAGCAGGGAGGGGGAGGGCCTTAGTAGTACAGATACGCAGTATTTT
>TRBD1|TRBV5-4|TRBJ1-1|once
CASSLWDRDLNTEAFF
TGTGCCAGCAGCTTGTGGGACAGGGACCTGAACACTGAAGCTTTCTTT
>NA|TRBV6-1|TRBJ1-4|NA
CASSESGPPTFDAINEKLFF
TGTGCCAGCAGTGAATCGGGGCCACCAACCTTCGACGCGATTAATGAAAAACTGTTTTTT
>NA|TRBV7-6|TRBJ2-5|NA
CASSFDLGSRMETQYF
TGTGCCAGCAGCTTCGATTTGGGGTCTAGGATGGAGACCCAGTACTTC
>NA|TRBV5-6|TRBJ1-1|NA
CASSLIYGFEAFF
TGTGCCAGCAGCTTAATCTACGGGTTTGAAGCTTTCTTT
>NA|TRBV7-2|TRBJ1-3|NA
CASSRGGQGSFENTIYF
TGTGCCAGCAGCAGGGGGGGGCAGGGATCATTTGAAAACACCATATATTTT
>TRBD1|TRBV6-6|TRBJ2-1|NA
CASSQQGDEQFF
TGTGCCAGCAGTCAACAGGGGGATGAGCAGTTCTTC
>TRBD2|TRBV7-9|TRBJ2-3|NA
CASSSSGGRVADTQYF
TGTGCCAGCAGCTCCTCGGGCGGGAGGGTTGCAGATACGCAGTATTTT
>TRBD1|TRBV5-4|TRBJ1-2|NA
CATQGADYGYTF
TGTGCCACCCAGGGGGCCGACTATGGCTACACCTTC
>TRBD2|TRBV10-3|TRBJ2-7|NA
CAISDETSGTWNEQYF
TGTGCCATCAGTGACGAGACTAGCGGGACCTGGAACGAGCAGTACTTC
>NA|TRBV28|TRBJ1-2|NA
CASSARTVSSGYTF
TGTGCCAGCAGTGCCCGGACAGTGTCGAGTGGCTACACCTTC
>TRBD1|TRBV5-6|TRBJ2-1|NA
CASSLEGTGLYNEQFF
TGTGCCAGCAGCTTAGAGGGGACAGGGCTTTACAATGAGCAGTTCTTC
>TRBD2|TRBV5-1|TRBJ2-3|NA
CASSRGLAGGDTQYF
TGCGCCAGCAGCAGGGGACTAGCGGGAGGAGATACGCAGTATTTT
>TRBD1|TRBV2|TRBJ1-5|NA
CASSPGDRGQPQHF
TGTGCCAGCAGCCCGGGGGACAGGGGTCAGCCCCAGCATTTT
>NA|TRBV2|TRBJ2-1|few
CASSVSGSSYNEQFF
TGTGCCAGCAGTGTTTCCGGGAGCTCCTACAATGAGCAGTTCTTC
>TRBD1|TRBV7-8|TRBJ2-5|NA
CASSFSGTGNQETQYF
TGTGCCAGCAGCTTTTCCGGGACAGGGAATCAAGAGACCCAGTACTTC
>NA|TRBV28|TRBJ2-7|NA
CASRSPRFISYEQYF
TGTGCCAGCAGGTCCCCACGGTTTATCTCCTACGAGCAGTACTTC
>NA|TRBV18|TRBJ1-1|NA
CASSPQPNTEAFF
TGTGCCAGCTCACCGCAGCCGAACACTGAAGCTTTCTTT
>TRBD1|TRBV5-1|TRBJ2-5|NA
CASTGQGAPQETQYF
TGCGCCAGCACCGGACAGGGGGCCCCCCAAGAGACCCAGTACTTC
>NA|TRBV30|TRBJ2-1|NA
CAWSRGAGEQFF
TGTGCCTGGAGTAGGGGGGCAGGAGAGCAGTTCTTC
>NA|TRBV9|TRBJ2-6|NA
CASSVIPGANVLTF
TGTGCCAGCAGCGTAATCCCTGGGGCCAACGTCCTGACTTTC
>NA|TRBV6-5|TRBJ1-3|NA
CASSPREGFGNTIYF
TGTGCCAGCAGCCCGAGAGAGGGGTTCGGAAACACCATATATTTT
>NA|TRBV5-6|TRBJ1-5|NA
CASSLGWNQPQHF
TGTGCCAGCAGCTTGGGCTGGAATCAGCCCCAGCATTTT
>NA|TRBV5-8|TRBJ2-1|NA
CASSFSGLAIWEQFF
TGTGCCAGCAGCTTTTCGGGGCTAGCAATCTGGGAGCAGTTCTTC
>NA|TRBV7-8|TRBJ2-3|NA
CASSLDRTTDTQYF
TGTGCCAGCAGCTTAGACAGGACCACAGATACGCAGTATTTT
>NA|TRBV9|TRBJ2-3|NA
CASSVAGDPTDTQYF
TGTGCCAGCAGCGTAGCTGGGGACCCCACAGATACGCAGTATTTT
>TRBD2|TRBV6-1|TRBJ2-7|once
CASSELAGMNEQYF
TGTGCCAGCAGTGAACTAGCGGGAATGAACGAGCAGTACTTC
>NA|TRBV5-4|TRBJ1-1|NA
CASSGDTKNTEAFF
TGTGCCAGCAGCGGCGATACGAAGAACACTGAAGCTTTCTTT
>NA|TRBV7-9|TRBJ2-1|NA
CASSHLLGGYNEQFF
TGTGCCAGCAGCCATCTCCTAGGGGGATACAATGAGCAGTTCTTC
>TRBD1|TRBV2|TRBJ1-1|NA
CASSSTGRATEAFF
TGTGCCAGCAGTTCGACAGGGCGGGCCACTGAAGCTTTCTTT
>NA|TRBV29-1|TRBJ1-4|NA
CSVVSPTNEKLFF
TGCAGCGTTGTATCTCCAACTAATGAAAAACTGTTTTTT
>TRBD1|TRBV6-1|TRBJ2-7|NA
CASSDTGDYEQYF
TGTGCCAGCAGTGACACAGGGGACTACGAGCAGTACTTC
>NA|TRBV7-2|TRBJ2-5|NA
CASSLLGGAQETQYF
TGTGCCAGCAGCTTACTGGGGGGCGCGCAGGAGACCCAGTACTTC
>NA|TRBV4-1|TRBJ1-6|few
CASSHLGQPEALHF
TGCGCCAGCAGTCATCTGGGACAACCGGAGGCCCTCCACTTT
>NA|TRBV9|TRBJ2-7|NA
CASSVSPRTATYEQYF
TGTGCCAGCAGCGTATCCCCCCGGACGGCCACCTACGAGCAGTACTTC
>NA|TRBV6-1|TRBJ1-5|NA
CASSEGRFNNQPQHF
TGTGCCAGCAGTGAAGGGAGGTTCAACAATCAGCCCCAGCATTTT
>NA|TRBV2|TRBJ2-5|NA
CASSVGNQETQYF
TGTGCCAGCAGTGTAGGGAACCAAGAGACCCAGTACTTC
>TRBD2|TRBV28|TRBJ2-2|NA
CASSSRTSGRWGGELFF
TGTGCCAGCAGTTCACGGACTAGCGGGAGATGGGGCGGGGAGCTGTTTTTT
>NA|TRBV7-7|TRBJ2-1|NA
CASSLDSQAYQFF
TGTGCTAGCAGCTTAGATAGCCAGGCCTACCAGTTCTTC
>TRBD1|TRBV18|TRBJ2-4|NA
CASRGTGYIQYF
TGTGCCAGCCGCGGGACAGGTTACATTCAGTACTTC
>TRBD2|TRBV30|TRBJ2-7|NA
CAWTGLANHEQYF
TGTGCCTGGACGGGACTAGCGAATCACGAGCAGTACTTC
>TRBD1|TRBV2|TRBJ1-2|few
CASSERTGGGYGYTF
TGTGCCAGCAGTGAACGGACAGGCGGAGGATATGGCTACACCTTC
>TRBD1|TRBV11-2|TRBJ1-1|once
CASSSSGTVNTEAFF
TGTGCCAGCAGCTCCTCCGGGACAGTGAACACTGAAGCTTTCTTT
>TRBD1|TRBV5-6|TRBJ1-4|once
CASSWDRGATNEKLFF
TGTGCCAGCAGCTGGGACAGGGGGGCAACTAATGAAAAACTGTTTTTT
>NA|TRBV4-1|TRBJ2-2|NA
CASSPWSGELFF
TGCGCCAGCAGCCCTTGGTCCGGGGAGCTGTTTTTT
>NA|TRBV29-1|TRBJ2-3|NA
CSVEGGTPKYTDTQYF
TGCAGCGTTGAAGGCGGCACACCCAAGTACACAGATACGCAGTATTTT
>NA|TRBV6-5|TRBJ1-1|few
CASSYSRQRNTEAFF
TGTGCCAGCAGTTACTCGAGGCAGAGGAACACTGAAGCTTTCTTT